This T cell receptor beta chain is drawn from a study of CD8+ T cells in alopecia areata. The CDR3 contains 15 residues. With 0 bases clipped from V and 3 bases from J, the junction kept 5 bases outside the gene matches. Germline V lookup: CDR1 SGDLS, CDR2 YYNGEE. Points on this clone: Antigen specificity is unknown.

Sequencing used cDNA as its template, made by extracting RNA and reverse transcribing it. Only in-frame clones appear in the TCRdb table, and some are missing; sequencing was by immunoSEQ multiplex PCR. The data hold around 270,000 clones, with 58% observed a single time. The treatment: oral pan-JAK inhibitor, 5-10 mg twice daily. The study's findings and limits: Scalp samples also yield sequences from resident alphabeta T cells of normal skin. TCR sharing was clearer in mice than between patients, perhaps partly owing to patient HLA diversity.

The TCR originated in a human donor with alopecia areata. The material was CD4+ T cells sorted from blood, obtained at week 24, from a patient treated with tofacitinib. The rearrangement links TRBV9 to TRBJ2-5; TRBD1 matches 7 bases. In DNA, the CDR3 is TGTGCCAGCAGCGTAGCCCCCGGGACAGAAGAGACCCAGTACTTC. Protein sequence: CASSVAPGTEETQYF.